This T cell receptor beta chain was retrieved from a study of blood T cell repertoires in COVID-19. The wider study: The United States, Italy and Spain were the sources of the acute and convalescent COVID-19 samples.

Per germline, CDR1 GTSNPN and CDR2 SVGIG (reference sequence). This CDR3 contains 13 residues. V was pared by 2 bases and J by 4 bases, with 2 bases of the junction left unmatched. Per the authors' pipeline: Amplification of reference gene primers provided the estimated nucleated cell counts. Here immunoSEQ multiplex PCR was the method, and the copy in TCRdb shows in-frame clones only, minus some. V, J and clone size are taken as reported in that table, and D and trimming were inferred from the DNA itself. The sample carries about 180,000 clones, more than 80% recorded once. Recovery meant two consecutive negative NP/OP PCR tests, professional clearance, or resolved symptoms.

The specimen sequenced was PBMCs or T cells enriched from blood (not recorded which). The genes are TRBV30 and TRBJ1-5, with 7 bases aligning to TRBD1. The sequence was obtained from a man aged 40-50 years who had recovered from COVID-19. The CDR3 region has the DNA TGTGCCTGGAGTCCGGGACAGAATCAGCCCCAGCATTTT. It translates to CAWSPGQNQPQHF.